This TCR beta chain was captured in a study of shared clonotypes between healthy human individuals. All donors were healthy HIV-negative adults lacking recent acute infections or vaccinations. Researchers partitioned CD4+ cells into CD45RA+ naive and CD45RA-negative memory subsets. Assay execution proceeded at the deep level. The repertoire was sequenced with immunoSEQ multiplex PCR; TCRdb's copy has only in-frame clones and lacks some. Of about 2.4 million clones listed, roughly 93% were seen once; the top ten hold about 0.39%. Sequencing input: naive CD4+ T cells from PBMCs. Subset defined: CD45RA+ positively selected. This sequence originates from a man aged 18-30 years in good health. Some clones in this sample may be carry-over from other donors' samples.

The CDR3 DNA sequence: TGTGCCAGCAGCTTGGCAGCGGGACAGGCCTACGAGCAGTACTTC. This sequence encodes CASSLAAGQAYEQYF. The chain carries TRBV5-4 and TRBJ2-7; tentatively, D is TRBD1 (8 bases). The CDR3 has 15 amino acids. Germline CDR1 and CDR2: SGHNT and YYREEE (reference sequence). V lost 0 bases to trimming and J lost 2 bases, with 12 bases between them.